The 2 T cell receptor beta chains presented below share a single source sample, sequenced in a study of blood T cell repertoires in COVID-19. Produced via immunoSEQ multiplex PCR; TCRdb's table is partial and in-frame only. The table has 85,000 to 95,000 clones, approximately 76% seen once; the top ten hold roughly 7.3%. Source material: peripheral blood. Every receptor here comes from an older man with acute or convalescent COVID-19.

CDR3 protein: CASSPPGPQHF. The CDR3, as DNA: TGTGCCAGCAGCCCCCCCGGGCCCCAGCATTTT. The chain carries TRBV28 and TRBJ1-5; D unresolved. The CDR3 has 11 amino acids. Germline-derived CDR1 and CDR2 are MDHEN and SYDVKM. The V end lost 6 bases, the J end lost 9 bases, and 9 bases lay between the germline ends.

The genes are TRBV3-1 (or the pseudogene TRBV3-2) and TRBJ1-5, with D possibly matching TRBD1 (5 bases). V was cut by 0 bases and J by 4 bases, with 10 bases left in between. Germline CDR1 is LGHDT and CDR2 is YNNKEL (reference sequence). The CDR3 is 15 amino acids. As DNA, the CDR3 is TGTGCCAGCAGCCAAGATTATAACAGGAATCAGCCCCAGCATTTT. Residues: CASSQDYNRNQPQHF.